Listed here is a single T cell receptor (beta chain). Its matching antigen is unknown. This specimen belongs to a study of CD8 T cell repertoires and HIV-1 epitope variants. Study-wide background: Controls were a CMV, EBV and flu peptide pool, Ebola AY9 negative control, and no-peptide well. Tested: three Gag epitope families, Nef HW9 and YT9.

Sequencing was performed with immunoSEQ multiplex PCR; in TCRdb, only in-frame clones are kept and a portion is missing. Here the sample spans several thousand clones, 50% to 70% being singletons. The study's findings and limits: A handful of clonotypes recognized Nef KF9, one HW9, none TAALDMSHF. Only beta chains were identified, marking proliferation to antigen, not function.

The CDR3 loop spans 11 amino acids. V lost 5 bases, J lost 9 bases, and 8 bases lay in between. Germline V gene lookup returns CDR1 MGHDK and CDR2 SYGVNS. What was sequenced was cultured CD8+ T cells derived from PBMCs. This chain connects TRBV25-1 to TRBJ2-1; D gene uncertain. This clonotype was obtained from a male donor with HIV. CDR3 in DNA: TGTGCCAGCAGTCGGCTCGGTGAGCAGTTCTTC. Translation gives CASSRLGEQFF.